A selection of T cell receptor beta chains follows, all from one sample in a study of blood T cell repertoires in COVID-19. TCRdb's copy holds only in-frame clones and misses some; the assay was immunoSEQ multiplex PCR. This sample has some 150,000 clones, with about 85% found just once. Input material: peripheral blood. Source of these receptors: a woman in her thirties or forties with active or convalescent COVID-19. The CDR3 runs from the conserved cysteine through the conserved F or W. The D gene is left open where the match is weak. For some rows the clone size is stated as once, few or many, or as a class when expanded; others skip it.

TRBV7-2	-	-	TRBJ1-2	CASSFRVDYGYTF	TGTGCCAGCAGCTTCCGGGTCGACTATGGCTACACCTTC
TRBV5-6	-	-	TRBJ1-2	CASSLRTTYGYTF	TGTGCCAGCAGCCTCCGGACAACCTATGGCTACACCTTC
TRBV25-1	TRBD2	-	TRBJ2-1	CASTTSGGMNEQFF	TGTGCCAGCACGACTAGCGGGGGGATGAATGAGCAGTTCTTC
TRBV6-2/TRBV6-3	-	once	TRBJ2-4	CASSTAGLSKNIQYF	TGTGCCAGCAGTACGGCAGGGTTGTCCAAAAACATTCAGTACTTC
TRBV4-1	TRBD1	-	TRBJ2-7	CASSQAPGTGSYEQYF	TGCGCCAGCAGCCAAGCTCCCGGGACAGGGAGCTACGAGCAGTACTTC
TRBV19	-	-	TRBJ1-5	CACAGLSGQPQHF	TGTGCCTGCGCGGGGTTAAGCGGTCAGCCCCAGCATTTT
TRBV9	-	-	TRBJ1-3	CASSVAGDFRLSGNTIYF	TGTGCCAGCAGCGTAGCCGGGGACTTCAGGCTCTCTGGAAACACCATATATTTT
TRBV7-2	-	-	TRBJ2-7	CASSSRGGQVYEQYF	TGTGCCAGCAGCTCCCGCGGGGGACAGGTCTACGAGCAGTACTTC
TRBV5-1	-	-	TRBJ1-2	CASSLDRDSRGYTF	TGCGCCAGCAGCTTGGACAGGGATTCGCGGGGCTACACCTTC
TRBV4-1	TRBD1	-	TRBJ2-5	CASSPEPGTGFGETQYF	TGCGCCAGCAGCCCGGAGCCCGGGACAGGGTTCGGAGAGACCCAGTACTTC
TRBV19	-	-	TRBJ1-1	CASSFSGTLQSEAFF	TGTGCCAGTAGTTTCTCCGGGACACTTCAGAGTGAAGCTTTCTTT
TRBV29-1	-	-	TRBJ1-1	CSVEVQGILNTEAFF	TGCAGCGTTGAAGTGCAGGGGATCCTGAACACTGAAGCTTTCTTT
TRBV11-2	TRBD1	-	TRBJ1-3	CASSLGETGAGNTIYF	TGTGCCAGCAGCTTAGGTGAAACAGGGGCGGGAAACACCATATATTTT
TRBV18	-	once	TRBJ2-7	CASSPNLFHRELYEQYF	TGTGCCAGCTCACCCAACCTTTTCCACAGGGAACTTTACGAGCAGTACTTC
TRBV19	TRBD1	once	TRBJ1-5	CASSATGTGHDSNQPQHF	TGTGCCAGTAGTGCCACCGGGACAGGGCATGATAGCAATCAGCCCCAGCATTTT
TRBV5-6	-	-	TRBJ1-4	CASSGYREKDEKLFF	TGTGCCAGCAGCGGATACAGGGAGAAGGATGAAAAACTGTTTTTT
TRBV5-1	TRBD1	-	TRBJ2-7	CASSAGTGSYEQYF	TGCGCCAGCAGCGCCGGGACAGGATCCTACGAGCAGTACTTC
TRBV9	TRBD1	-	TRBJ1-6	CASSAGQGRGSPLHF	TGTGCCAGCAGCGCAGGACAGGGAAGGGGGTCACCCCTCCACTTT
TRBV4-3	-	-	TRBJ2-2	CASSQVRASAGELFF	TGCGCCAGCAGCCAAGTCCGTGCTAGCGCCGGGGAGCTGTTTTTT
TRBV5-6	-	-	TRBJ1-2	CASSLALYGYTF	TGTGCCAGCAGCTTGGCTCTCTATGGCTACACCTTC
TRBV7-9	-	-	TRBJ2-7	CASSLDSGYYEQYF	TGTGCCAGCAGCTTAGATTCCGGGTACTACGAGCAGTACTTC
TRBV4-3	TRBD1	-	TRBJ2-3	CASGTKNRGGDTQYF	TGCGCCAGCGGCACGAAGAACAGGGGCGGGGATACGCAGTATTTT
TRBV28	TRBD1	-	TRBJ2-3	CAITGTGDTDTQYF	TGTGCCATCACCGGGACAGGGGACACAGATACGCAGTATTTT
TRBV18	-	-	TRBJ1-3	CASSPESSGNTIYF	TGTGCCAGCTCACCCGAGAGCTCTGGAAACACCATATATTTT
TRBV29-1	-	-	TRBJ2-5	CSVEGDFMAQYF	TGCAGCGTTGAAGGGGACTTCATGGCCCAGTACTTC
TRBV7-2	TRBD2	-	TRBJ2-3	CASRPGLAGVLTQYF	TGTGCCAGCAGGCCGGGACTAGCGGGGGTTCTTACGCAGTATTTT
TRBV9	-	-	TRBJ2-3	CASSARDRGFLAGVRSTDTQYF	TGTGCCAGCAGCGCCCGGGACAGGGGGTTCCTAGCGGGAGTCCGGAGCACAGATACGCAGTATTTT
TRBV6-1	TRBD2	-	TRBJ2-1	CASSERGLAGLGFYNEQFF	TGTGCCAGCAGTGAACGCGGGCTAGCGGGACTTGGATTCTACAATGAGCAGTTCTTC
TRBV25-1	-	few	TRBJ1-3	CASSDLGAVSGNTIYF	TGTGCCAGCAGTGATCTTGGCGCGGTCTCTGGAAACACCATATATTTT
TRBV7-2	TRBD1	-	TRBJ2-3	CASSPTDRGQTQYF	TGTGCCAGCAGCCCTACGGACAGGGGTCAAACGCAGTATTTT
TRBV12-3/TRBV12-4	TRBD1	-	TRBJ1-2	CASTGQGAYGYTF	TGTGCCAGCACCGGACAGGGGGCTTATGGCTACACCTTC
TRBV28	-	once	TRBJ1-2	CASSFGHGGGGYTF	TGTGCCAGCAGTTTCGGGCACGGGGGGGGAGGCTACACCTTC
TRBV11-3	-	-	TRBJ1-6	CASSRSYNSPLHF	TGTGCCAGCAGCCGCTCCTATAATTCACCCCTCCACTTT
TRBV7-9	TRBD1	-	TRBJ2-5	CASSLGQGIGETQYF	TGTGCCAGCAGCTTAGGACAGGGGATCGGAGAGACCCAGTACTTC
TRBV9	-	-	TRBJ1-5	CASSVGGGDQPQHF	TGTGCCAGCAGCGTAGGAGGAGGGGATCAGCCCCAGCATTTT
TRBV28	TRBD1	-	TRBJ2-3	CAAGTGSTDTQYF	TGTGCCGCCGGGACAGGGAGCACAGATACGCAGTATTTT
TRBV28	-	-	TRBJ2-3	CASSAPSTGTQYF	TGTGCCAGCAGTGCACCCTCCACAGGTACGCAGTATTTT